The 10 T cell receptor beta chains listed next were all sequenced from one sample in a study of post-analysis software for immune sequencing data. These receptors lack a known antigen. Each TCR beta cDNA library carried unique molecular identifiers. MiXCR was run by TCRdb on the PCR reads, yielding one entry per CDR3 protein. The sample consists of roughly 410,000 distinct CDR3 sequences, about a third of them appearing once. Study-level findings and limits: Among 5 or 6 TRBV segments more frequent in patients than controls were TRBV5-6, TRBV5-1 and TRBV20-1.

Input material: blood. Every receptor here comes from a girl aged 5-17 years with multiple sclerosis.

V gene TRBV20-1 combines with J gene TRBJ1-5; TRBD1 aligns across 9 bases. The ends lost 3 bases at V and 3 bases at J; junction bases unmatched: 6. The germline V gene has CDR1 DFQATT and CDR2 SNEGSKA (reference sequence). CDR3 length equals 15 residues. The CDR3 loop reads CSASFDRGNNQPQHF. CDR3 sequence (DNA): TGCAGTGCTAGCTTTGACAGGGGGAACAATCAGCCCCAGCATTTT.

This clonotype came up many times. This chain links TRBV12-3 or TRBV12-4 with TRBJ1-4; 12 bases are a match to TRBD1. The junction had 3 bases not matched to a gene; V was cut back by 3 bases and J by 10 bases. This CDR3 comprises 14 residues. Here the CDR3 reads CASSLGQGAGKLFF. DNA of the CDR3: TGTGCCAGCAGTTTGGGACAGGGGGCCGGAAAACTGTTTTTT.

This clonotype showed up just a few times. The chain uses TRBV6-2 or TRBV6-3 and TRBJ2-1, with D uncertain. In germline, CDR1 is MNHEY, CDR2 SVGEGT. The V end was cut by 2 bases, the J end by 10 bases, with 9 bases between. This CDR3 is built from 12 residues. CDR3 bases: TGTGCCAGCAGTTACCCAGACTTGGAGCAGTTCTTC. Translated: CASSYPDLEQFF.

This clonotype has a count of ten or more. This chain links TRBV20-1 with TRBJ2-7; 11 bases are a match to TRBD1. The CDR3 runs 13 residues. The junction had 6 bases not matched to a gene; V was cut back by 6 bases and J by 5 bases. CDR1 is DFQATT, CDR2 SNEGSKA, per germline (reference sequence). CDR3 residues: CSAFGQGANEQYF. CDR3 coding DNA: TGCAGTGCCTTCGGACAGGGGGCGAACGAGCAGTACTTC.

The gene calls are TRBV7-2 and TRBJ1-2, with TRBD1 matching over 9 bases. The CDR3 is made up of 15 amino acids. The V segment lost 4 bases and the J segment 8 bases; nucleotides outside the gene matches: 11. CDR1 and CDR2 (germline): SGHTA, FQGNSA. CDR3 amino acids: CASSSRDRAQNGYTF. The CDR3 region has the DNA TGTGCCAGCAGCTCCCGGGACAGGGCTCAGAACGGCTACACCTTC.

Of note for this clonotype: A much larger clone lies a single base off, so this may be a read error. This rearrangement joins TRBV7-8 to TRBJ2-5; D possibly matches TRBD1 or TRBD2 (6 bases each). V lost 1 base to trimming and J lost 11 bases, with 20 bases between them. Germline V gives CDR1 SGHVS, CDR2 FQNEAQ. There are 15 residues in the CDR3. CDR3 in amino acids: CASSLVRGVNNEQYF. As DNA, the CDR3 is TGTGCCAGCAGCTTAGTAAGGGGGGTAAACAATGAGCAGTACTTC. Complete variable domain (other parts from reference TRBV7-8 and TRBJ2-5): GAGVSQSPRYKVAKRGQDVALRCDPISGHVSLFWYQQALGQGPEFLTYFQNEAQLDKSGLPSDRFFAERPEGSVSTLKIQRTQQEDSAVYLCASSLVRGVNNEQYFGPGTRLLVL.

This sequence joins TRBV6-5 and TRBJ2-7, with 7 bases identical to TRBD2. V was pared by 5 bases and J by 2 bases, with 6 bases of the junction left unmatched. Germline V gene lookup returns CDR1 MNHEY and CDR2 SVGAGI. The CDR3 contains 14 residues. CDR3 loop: CASSIRGLAYEQYF. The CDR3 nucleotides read TGTGCCAGCAGTATCAGAGGACTAGCCTACGAGCAGTACTTC.

The CDR3 nucleotides are TGTGCCAGCAGAGAAACAGGATACGAGCAGTACTTC. The encoded protein is CASRETGYEQYF. This rearrangement joins TRBV11-2 to TRBJ2-7, with a possible D match to TRBD1 (5 bases). The CDR3 is made up of 12 amino acids. The germline V and J ends were trimmed by 6 bases and 4 bases, with 10 bases remaining between them. Germline-derived CDR1 and CDR2 are SGHAT and FQNNGV.

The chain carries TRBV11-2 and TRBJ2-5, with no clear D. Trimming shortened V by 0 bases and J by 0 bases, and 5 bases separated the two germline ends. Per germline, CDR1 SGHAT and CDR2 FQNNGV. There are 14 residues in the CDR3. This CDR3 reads CASSLDAYQETQYF. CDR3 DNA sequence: TGTGCCAGCAGCTTAGATGCGTACCAAGAGACCCAGTACTTC. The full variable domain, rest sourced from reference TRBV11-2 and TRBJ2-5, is EAGVAQSPRYKIIEKRQSVAFWCNPISGHATLYWYQQILGQGPKLLIQFQNNGVVDDSQLPKDRFSAERLKGVDSTLKIQPAKLEDSAVYLCASSLDAYQETQYFGPGTRLLVL.

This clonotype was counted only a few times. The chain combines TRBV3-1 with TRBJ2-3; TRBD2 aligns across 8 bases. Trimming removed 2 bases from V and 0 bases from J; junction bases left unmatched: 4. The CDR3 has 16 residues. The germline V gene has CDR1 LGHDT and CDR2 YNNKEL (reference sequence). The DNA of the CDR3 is TGTGCCAGCAGCCAATATGCGGGGGGAAGCACAGATACGCAGTATTTT. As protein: CASSQYAGGSTDTQYF.